One and the same sample provided the 25 T cell receptor beta chains below, sequenced in a study of breast tumors, draining lymph nodes, adjacent tissues. MiXCR was run by TCRdb on the multiplex PCR reads, yielding one entry per CDR3 protein. Of over 60,000 distinct CDR3 sequences listed, around two fifths were seen once; the top ten hold roughly 8.1%. The source material was breast tumor tissue. The receptor source for this set is a female donor with breast cancer. Some clones in this sample may be carry-over from other donors' samples.

V usage is TRBV12-3 or TRBV12-4 and J usage is TRBJ1-2, with TRBD1 matching 11 bases. The CDR3 consists of 17 residues. The trim removed 4 bases at V and 4 bases at J, leaving 11 bases unmatched. The CDR3 protein is CASSSRDRGASCYGYTF. The CDR3 DNA reads as TGTGCCAGCAGTTCTCGGGACAGGGGGGCTAGTTGCTATGGCTACACCTTC.

This clonotype was observed once. Because it lacks the conserved phenylalanine or tryptophan at the end, this CDR3 is likely a read error. The chain uses TRBV19 and TRBJ2-5; D could derive from TRBD1 or TRBD2 (7 bases each). V lost 9 bases to trimming and J lost 4 bases, with 18 bases between them. Germline CDR1 and CDR2: LNHDA and SQIVND (reference sequence). The CDR3 is 14 amino acids. CDR3 nucleotides: TGTGCCAGCGCCCGACAGGGACTAAGAGAGACCCAGTACCAC. Its translation: CASARQGLRETQYH.

This clonotype appeared a few times. This clone may be a read error of a much larger clone one base away. The chain recombines TRBV6-6 with TRBJ2-5; 11 bases map to TRBD2. Germline CDR1 is MNHNY and CDR2 is SVGAGI (reference sequence). CDR3 length: 14 residues. J lost 6 bases, V lost 7 bases, and 7 bases had no gene match. The CDR3 sequence is CASTRLAGRKTQYF. In DNA form, the CDR3 reads TGTGCCAGCACACGACTAGCGGGAAGGAAGACCCAGTACTTC.

The rearrangement joins TRBV6-1 to TRBJ1-2; D is unclear. The CDR3 loop spans 13 amino acids. The V gene's germline CDR1 is MNHNS and CDR2 SASEGT. Trimming stripped 1 base from V and 5 bases from J, with 8 bases between. The CDR3 DNA follows: TGTGCCAGCAGTGAAGAGGGAGGGTATGGCTACACCTTC. Protein sequence: CASSEEGGYGYTF.

Turning to this clonotype: A read error may explain this, as a much larger clone is one base away. The chain couples TRBV6-5 to TRBJ1-3; tentatively, D is TRBD1 (5 bases). V lost 6 bases, J lost 5 bases, and 17 bases lay in between. Germline V CDR1 and CDR2: MNHEY, SVGAGI. The CDR3 loop spans 15 amino acids. The CDR3 loop reads CASRPRGGRRNTIYF. DNA of the CDR3: TGTGCCAGCAGGCCCCGGGGGGGACGGAGAAACACCATATATTTT.

Many counts were recorded for this clonotype. This may be a read error: a much more frequent sequence differs by one nucleotide. The rearrangement joins TRBV20-1 to TRBJ2-1; 8 nucleotides match TRBD2. The length of the CDR3 is 17 residues. Germline V gene sequence: CDR1 DFQATT, CDR2 SNEGSKA (reference sequence). With 3 bases clipped from V and 8 bases from J, the junction kept 18 bases outside the gene matches. The CDR3 loop reads CSARSPLSGAALDEQFF. The CDR3, as DNA: TGCAGTGCTAGGTCCCCTCTTAGCGGGGCGGCCCTCGATGAGCAGTTCTTC.

The chain uses TRBV5-4 and TRBJ2-3, with D perhaps TRBD1 (8 bases). The CDR3 spans 21 residues. Per the germline V gene, CDR1 is SGHNT and CDR2 is YYREEE (reference sequence). The V gene lost 4 bases and the J gene lost 6 bases, with 36 bases spanning the gap. The CDR3 DNA sequence: TGTGCCAGCAGCCGGCTCCCGGGACAGGAACACCGGGGAGCGGGGAAGGATACGCAGTATTTT. Amino acid sequence: CASSRLPGQEHRGAGKDTQYF.

This clonotype has at least ten counts. Since a much larger clone is just one base distant, this may be a read error. The chain couples TRBV5-4 to TRBJ2-2, with unresolved D. V lost 1 base and J lost 5, with 3 bases in between. Looked up from germline, CDR1 is SGHNT and CDR2 is YYREEE (reference sequence). The CDR3 is made up of 12 amino acids. CDR3 in DNA: TGTGCCAGCAGCTTGCCTACCGGGGAGCTGTTTTTT. It is translated as CASSLPTGELFF.

This chain uses TRBV7-3 with TRBJ1-5; tentative D call: TRBD1 (5 bases). The germline CDR1 and CDR2 sequences are SGHTA and FQGTGA. Trimming removed 4 bases from V and 11 bases from J, with 18 bases in between. This CDR3 contains 14 residues. DNA of the CDR3: TGTGCCAGCAGCTCCGATCAGGGAAGCGAGACCCAGCATTTT. It codes for CASSSDQGSETQHF.

This clonotype was recorded many times. This chain joins TRBV19 and TRBJ1-5; D uncertain. The V and J ends lost 0 bases and 6 bases respectively, with 15 bases between them. The length of the CDR3 is 16 residues. In germline, CDR1 is LNHDA, CDR2 SQIVND (reference sequence). CDR3 in DNA: TGTGCCAGTAGTATAGATGAGGTCAGGATTTTTCAGCCCCAGCATTTT. It encodes CASSIDEVRIFQPQHF.

Remarks on this clonotype: Being one base from a much bigger clone, this may be a read error. The genes are TRBV6-2 or TRBV6-3 and TRBJ1-5; no clear D. Germline-derived CDR1 and CDR2 are MNHEY and SVGEGT. This CDR3 spans 15 amino acids. CDR3 in amino acids: CASSSGWTSSQPQHF. DNA of the CDR3: TGTGCCAGCAGTTCCGGATGGACCAGCAGTCAGCCCCAGCATTTT.

This clonotype was recorded at least ten times. The J gene is TRBJ1-6, the V gene TRBV20-1; tentatively, D is TRBD1 (5 bases). Trimming took off 3 bases at V and 7 bases at J, with 10 bases between the two ends. From germline, CDR1 is DFQATT and CDR2 SNEGSKA (reference sequence). This CDR3 contains 13 residues. CDR3 nucleotides: TGCAGTGCTAGTTCCACAGGAAATTCACCCCTCCACTTT. As protein: CSASSTGNSPLHF.

This clonotype has at least ten counts. V usage is TRBV7-3 and J usage is TRBJ2-1, with 11 nucleotides matching TRBD2. This CDR3 has 16 amino acids. Germline values: CDR1 SGHTA, CDR2 FQGTGA. V dropped 5 bases and J dropped 6; count of bases not matched to a gene: 9. The CDR3 is CASSPRASGGSNEQFF. Written as DNA, the CDR3 is TGTGCCAGCAGCCCCCGTGCTAGCGGGGGGTCCAATGAGCAGTTCTTC.

The chain couples TRBV6-5 to TRBJ2-5, with a weak D call TRBD1 (5 bases). This CDR3 comprises 15 residues. V gave up 2 bases and J gave up 0 bases, with 10 bases separating them. Germline CDR1 and CDR2: MNHEY and SVGAGI. The chain's CDR3 is CASSYGAGNQETQYF. CDR3 DNA sequence: TGTGCCAGCAGTTACGGGGCAGGGAACCAAGAGACCCAGTACTTC.

This chain connects TRBV24-1 to TRBJ2-1, with D perhaps assigned TRBD1 or TRBD2 (5 bases each). Germline CDR1 KGHDR, CDR2 SFDVKD. This CDR3 region has 15 residues. V was trimmed by 4 bases and J by 12 bases, leaving 21 bases between them. CDR3 DNA: TGTGCCACCAGTGAGTATCGAGGGGTACTCCATGGGCAGTTCTTC. Its translation: CATSEYRGVLHGQFF.

For this clonotype: A read error may be the cause here, since a much bigger clone is one base away. V and J are TRBV7-2 and TRBJ2-5, with D possibly being TRBD1 (5 bases). This CDR3 has 15 residues. Per the germline V gene, CDR1 is SGHTA and CDR2 is FQGNSA. CDR3 protein: CASSLVPGWQKTRYF. In DNA, the CDR3 is TGTGCCAGCAGCTTAGTGCCAGGGTGGCAAAAGACCCGGTACTTC.

This clonotype came up many times. The V and J genes are TRBV6-5 and TRBJ2-3; the D gene is possibly TRBD1 (6 bases). The germline gives CDR1 MNHEY, CDR2 SVGAGI. Trimming removed 2 bases from V and 4 bases from J, with 16 bases in between. The CDR3 covers 16 residues. This chain's CDR3 is CASSYQGSTRADTQYF. CDR3 sequence (DNA): TGTGCCAGCAGTTACCAGGGGTCCACGAGGGCAGATACGCAGTATTTT.

This clonotype was found once. This chain links TRBV4-1 with TRBJ1-2, with 11 bases matching TRBD1. CDR3 size: 16 residues. Germline CDR1 reads MGHRA; CDR2 reads YSYEKL. The J segment lost 4 bases and the V segment lost 3 bases, leaving 7 bases of the junction unmatched. As DNA, the CDR3 is TGCGCCAGCAGCCATCCACCGGGACAGGGGGGCTATGGCTACACCTTC. This encodes CASSHPPGQGGYGYTF.

This clonotype was counted at least ten times. The rearrangement uses TRBV11-3 and TRBJ2-7; D is uncertain. The length of the CDR3 is 15 residues. The germline gives CDR1 SGHNT, CDR2 YENEEA. V gave up 4 bases and J gave up 2 bases, with 15 bases separating them. CDR3 region: CASSSFEKGTYEQYF. As DNA, the CDR3 is TGTGCCAGCAGCTCCTTTGAAAAAGGAACCTACGAGCAGTACTTC.

By sample fraction, this clonotype is medium-sized. The junction and the germline gene differ at one end; a read error may be behind it. This chain uses TRBV10-3 with TRBJ1-6; no reliable D call. This CDR3 spans 13 amino acids. CDR1 is ENHRY and CDR2 is SYGVKD in the germline V gene. CDR3 bases: TGTGCCACCAGTAGAGACACTAATTCACCCCTCCACTTT. This gives the protein CATSRDTNSPLHF.

This clonotype has ten or more counts. The rearrangement uses TRBV4-1 and TRBJ2-3; the D gene is possibly TRBD2 (5 bases). The CDR3 sequence is 20 residues long. Germline loops: CDR1 MGHRA, CDR2 YSYEKL. The ends were cut back, 1 base at V and 0 bases at J, with 23 bases in the middle. CDR3: CASSQVTRAETRSSTDTQYF. The CDR3 nucleotides read TGCGCCAGCAGCCAAGTGACCCGGGCAGAAACTAGGTCTAGCACAGATACGCAGTATTTT.

This clonotype showed up many times. This chain links TRBV7-6 with TRBJ2-7; 7 nucleotides agree with TRBD1. V dropped 4 bases and J dropped 6; count of bases not matched to a gene: 3. The germline V gene encodes CDR1 SGHVS and CDR2 FNYEAQ. CDR3 length equals 12 residues. CDR3 sequence reads: CASSSGGSEQYF. DNA of the CDR3: TGTGCCAGCAGCTCAGGGGGAAGCGAGCAGTACTTC.

The chain links TRBV13 to TRBJ2-4, with 9 positions matching TRBD2. The ends lost 4 bases at V and 1 base at J; junction bases unmatched: 17. CDR3 size: 20 residues. CDR1 is PRHDT, CDR2 FYEKMQ, per germline (reference sequence). CDR3 sequence reads: CASSSPEVAGAAGAKNIQYF. CDR3 nucleotides: TGTGCCAGCAGCTCCCCGGAGGTAGCGGGAGCAGCCGGGGCCAAAAACATTCAGTACTTC.

About this clonotype: Relative to the germline gene, one junction end is altered; a read error may explain this. This chain joins TRBV6-5 and TRBJ1-4, with D unresolved. The CDR3 has 14 residues. CDR1 and CDR2 from the germline V gene are MNHEY and SVGAGI. The DNA of the CDR3 is TGTGCCAGCAGCCCCTATCCGAGTCGGGAAAACCTGTTTTTT. As protein: CASSPYPSRENLFF.

This clonotype has more than one count but fewer than ten. This chain joins TRBV20-1 and TRBJ2-1; 9 bases map to TRBD2. Trimming cost V 3 bases and J 10 bases; bases outside gene matches: 10. Germline lookup yields CDR1 DFQATT and CDR2 SNEGSKA (reference sequence). The CDR3 is 14 amino acids. CDR3 bases: TGCAGTGCTAGCAGGTCTAGCGGGATCCCCGAGCAGTTCTTC. Amino acids: CSASRSSGIPEQFF.